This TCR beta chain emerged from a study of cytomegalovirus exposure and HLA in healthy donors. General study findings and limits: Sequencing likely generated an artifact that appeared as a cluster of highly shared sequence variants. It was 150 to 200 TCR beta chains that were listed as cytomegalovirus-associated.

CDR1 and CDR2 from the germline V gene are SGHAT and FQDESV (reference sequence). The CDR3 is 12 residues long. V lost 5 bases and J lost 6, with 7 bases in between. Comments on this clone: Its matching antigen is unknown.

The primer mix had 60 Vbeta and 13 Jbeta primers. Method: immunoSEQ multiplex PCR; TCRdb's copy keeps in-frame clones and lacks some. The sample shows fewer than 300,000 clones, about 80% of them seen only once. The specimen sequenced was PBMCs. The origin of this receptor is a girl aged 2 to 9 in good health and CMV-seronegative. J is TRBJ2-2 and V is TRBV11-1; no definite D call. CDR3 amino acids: CASSLSAGELFF. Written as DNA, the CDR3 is TGTGCCAGCAGCCTAAGTGCCGGGGAGCTGTTTTTT.